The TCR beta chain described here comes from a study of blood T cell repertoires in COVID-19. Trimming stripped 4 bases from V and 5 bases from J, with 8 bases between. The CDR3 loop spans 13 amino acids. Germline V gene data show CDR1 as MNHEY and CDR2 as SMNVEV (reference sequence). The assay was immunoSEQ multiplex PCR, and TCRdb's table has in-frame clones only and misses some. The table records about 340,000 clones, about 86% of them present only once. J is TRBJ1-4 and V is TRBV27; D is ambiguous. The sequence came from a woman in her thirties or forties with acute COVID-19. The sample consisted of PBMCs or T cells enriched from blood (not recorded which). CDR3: CASSWRENEKLFF. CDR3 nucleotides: TGTGCCAGCAGTTGGAGAGAGAATGAAAAACTGTTTTTT.